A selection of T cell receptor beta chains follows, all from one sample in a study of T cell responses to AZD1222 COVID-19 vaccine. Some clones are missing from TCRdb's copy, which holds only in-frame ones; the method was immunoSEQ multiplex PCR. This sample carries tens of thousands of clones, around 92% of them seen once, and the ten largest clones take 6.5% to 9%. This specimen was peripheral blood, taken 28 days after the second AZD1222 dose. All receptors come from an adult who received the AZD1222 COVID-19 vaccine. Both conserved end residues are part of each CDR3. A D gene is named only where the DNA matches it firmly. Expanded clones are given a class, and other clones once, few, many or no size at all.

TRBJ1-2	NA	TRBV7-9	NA	TGTGCCAGCAGCCTAGGACAGTCGCCAGCCTATGGCTACACCTTC	CASSLGQSPAYGYTF
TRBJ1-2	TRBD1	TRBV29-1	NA	TGCAGCGTTGAAGCTCAGGGGGAGAATGGCTACACCTTC	CSVEAQGENGYTF
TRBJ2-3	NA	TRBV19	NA	TGTGCCACCCGGGGGCAGAACACAGATACGCAGTATTTT	CATRGQNTDTQYF
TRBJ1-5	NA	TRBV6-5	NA	TGTGCCAGCAAGACCTTTAATCAGCCCCAGCATTTT	CASKTFNQPQHF
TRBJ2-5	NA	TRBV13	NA	TGTGCCAGCAGCCCCTCCATCGCAGGCGTACAAGAGACCCAGTACTTC	CASSPSIAGVQETQYF
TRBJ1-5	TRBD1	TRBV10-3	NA	TGTGCCATCAGTGAGGGGGACAGAACCGGAGATCAGCCCCAGCATTTT	CAISEGDRTGDQPQHF
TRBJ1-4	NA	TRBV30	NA	TGTGCCTGGAGTGTAGGTCGTTTCGGGATTGGGAACGAAAAACTGTTTTTT	CAWSVGRFGIGNEKLFF
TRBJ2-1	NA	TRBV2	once	TGTGCCAGCAGTTCCGGACCGAACAATGAGCAGTTCTTC	CASSSGPNNEQFF
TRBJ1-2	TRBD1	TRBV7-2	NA	TGTGCCAGCAGCTTAGGGGCGGGGACAGACAACTATGGCTACACCTTC	CASSLGAGTDNYGYTF
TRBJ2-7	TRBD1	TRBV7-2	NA	TGTGCCAGCAGCTTAGCGGCCCCGGGACAGGGCTACGAGCAGTACTTC	CASSLAAPGQGYEQYF
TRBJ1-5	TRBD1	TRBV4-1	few	TGCGCCAGCAGCCAAGACGGGACAGTAAGACGTCAGCCCCAGCATTTT	CASSQDGTVRRQPQHF
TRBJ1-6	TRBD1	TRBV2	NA	TGTGCCAGCAGTGCGATAGGCGGGGACAGGGGGGTCTCCTATAATTCACCCCTCCACTTT	CASSAIGGDRGVSYNSPLHF
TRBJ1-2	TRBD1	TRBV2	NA	TGTGCCAGCAGTGTACAGGGGGCCGGCTATGGCTACACCTTC	CASSVQGAGYGYTF
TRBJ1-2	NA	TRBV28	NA	TGTGCCAGCAGTTTCGGGTCCTATGGCTACACCTTC	CASSFGSYGYTF
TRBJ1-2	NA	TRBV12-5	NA	TGTGCTAGTGGCCGCCCAGGTGGGGATGGCTACACCTTC	CASGRPGGDGYTF
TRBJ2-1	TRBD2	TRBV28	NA	TGTGCCAGCAGTTTGTTTGGCGGGAGCTCCTACAATGAGCAGTTCTTC	CASSLFGGSSYNEQFF
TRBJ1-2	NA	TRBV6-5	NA	TGTGCCAGCATTCGAACAGGGAGAATGGATGGCTACACCTTC	CASIRTGRMDGYTF
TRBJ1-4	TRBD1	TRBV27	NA	TGTGCCAGCAGTCCAAGGACAGGGAGGAGAGCAACTAATGAAAAACTGTTTTTT	CASSPRTGRRATNEKLFF
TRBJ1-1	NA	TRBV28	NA	TGTGCCAGCAGTTGGACGAAGAACACTGAAGCTTTCTTT	CASSWTKNTEAFF
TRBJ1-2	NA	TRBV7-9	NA	TGTGCCAGCAGCCTAGGGGGGAACGGTGGCTACACCTTC	CASSLGGNGGYTF
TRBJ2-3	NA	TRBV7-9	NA	TGTGCCAGCAGCTTATGGAGTGGGGCACTACGGGATACGCAGTATTTT	CASSLWSGALRDTQYF
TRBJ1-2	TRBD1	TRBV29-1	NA	TGCAGCGTTGAGACAGGGAGTAACTATGGCTACACCTTC	CSVETGSNYGYTF
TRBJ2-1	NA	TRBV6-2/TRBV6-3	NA	TGTGCCAGCAGTCCGTTCAATGAGCAGTTCTTC	CASSPFNEQFF
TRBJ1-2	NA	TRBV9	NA	TGTGCCAGCAGCGTGTCCCGGGGGGGGAATGGCTACACCTTC	CASSVSRGGNGYTF
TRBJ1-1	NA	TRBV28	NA	TGTGCCACCTTGCAACCCGGCCCGAGGGCTTTCTTT	CATLQPGPRAFF
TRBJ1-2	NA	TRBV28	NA	TGTGCCAGCAGGTTGACAGGCCCAAACTATGGCTACACCTTC	CASRLTGPNYGYTF
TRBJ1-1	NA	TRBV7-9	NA	TGTGCCAGCAGCGGTGGGACCTACACTGAAGCTTTCTTT	CASSGGTYTEAFF
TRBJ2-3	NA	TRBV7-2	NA	TGTGCCAGCAGCTTAGCTCTCGGAGGGCCAGATACGCAGTATTTT	CASSLALGGPDTQYF
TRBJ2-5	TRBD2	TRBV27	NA	TGTGCCAGCAGTCTACAGCGGGACCCAGAGACCCAGTACTTC	CASSLQRDPETQYF
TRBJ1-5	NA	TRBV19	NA	TGTGCCAGTATCCGAACCGCGGCGGGGAATCAGCCCCAGCATTTT	CASIRTAAGNQPQHF
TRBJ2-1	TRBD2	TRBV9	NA	TGTGCCAGCAGCGTAGGGACTAGCGGAGCCTCCTACAATGAGCAGTTCTTC	CASSVGTSGASYNEQFF
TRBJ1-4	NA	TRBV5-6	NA	TGTGCCAGCAGCGAGAGTAGAAATGAAAAACTGTTTTTT	CASSESRNEKLFF
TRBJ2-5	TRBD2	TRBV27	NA	TGTGCCAGCAGGCCGGGACTAGGATTAGTGCAAGAGACCCAGTACTTC	CASRPGLGLVQETQYF
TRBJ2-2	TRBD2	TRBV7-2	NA	TGTGCCAGCAGCCTTATAGCGGGAGACGGCACCGGGGAGCTGTTTTTT	CASSLIAGDGTGELFF
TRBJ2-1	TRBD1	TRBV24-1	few	TGTGCCACCAGTGCCGAGACAGGGGGCTACAATGAGCAGTTCTTC	CATSAETGGYNEQFF
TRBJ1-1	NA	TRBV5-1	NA	TGCGCCAGCAGCTTGGCCGAAAGTGTCAGGGGCTCTGAAGCTTTCTTT	CASSLAESVRGSEAFF
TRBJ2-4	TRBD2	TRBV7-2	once	TGTGCCAGCAGCTTAGGAAGGACTAGCGGGACGGCCATTCAGTACTTC	CASSLGRTSGTAIQYF